This T cell receptor (beta chain) is from a study of PD-L1 blockade in urothelial cancer. Time point denoted: pretreatment peripheral blood. This CDR3 has 14 residues. Germline V CDR1 and CDR2: MNHEY, SVGAGI. Profiling relied on immunoSEQ multiplex PCR, and the TCRdb table lists in-frame clones only, not all of them. This table holds some 66,000 clones, 86% found once. As concerns this clone: One end of the junction varies from germline; a read error may be responsible.

The sample was PBMCs, taken around atezolizumab (anti-PD-L1) treatment. The J gene is TRBJ1-1, the V gene TRBV6-5; 9 bases are shared with TRBD1. This sequence originates from a man between 60 and 75 years old with urothelial cancer. In nucleotides, the CDR3 is TGTGCCACCAGTAGAATGACAGGGGGCACTGAAGCTTTCTTT. It codes for CATSRMTGGTEAFF.